In this sample, the clone carrying this TCR beta chain turned up a few times. Its antigen remains unidentified. After CD4 positive bead selection, the CD4-negative fraction gave CD8 T cells. The data are from a study of naive and memory T cell subsets. Both TRBC1 and TRBC2 were covered by a beta constant-region primer of two equimolar oligonucleotides. Nested alpha and beta constant-region primers with the SP2 primer drove four PCR rounds on ligated cDNA. A 12-nucleotide UMI and the SP2 primer were added to the cDNA 3' end by oligonucleotide ligation. TCRdb called the UMI-ligation and nested PCR reads again in MiXCR, with one record for every CDR3 protein. The sample lists approximately 140,000 distinct CDR3 sequences, roughly 22% occurring once. CDR1 is SQVTM, CDR2 ANQGSEA, per germline. The CDR3 covers 16 residues. The V gene end was trimmed by 2 bases and the J gene end by 6 bases; junction bases not matched to a gene: 14.

Overall study findings and caveats: Each distinct alpha or beta sequence counts as one clonotype. Especially in CD8 cells, naive repertoires contained a few larger clonotypes, possibly CD45RA-re-expressing memory cells. TCR counts from RNA may reflect activation-linked expression changes.

The specimen sequenced was naive CD4+ T cells from blood. The J gene is TRBJ1-2, the V gene TRBV29-1, with 8 bases that match TRBD1. The TCR was taken from a human donor in good health. The CDR3 protein is CSVELAGGSRVHGYTF. CDR3 in DNA: TGCAGCGTTGAATTGGCAGGGGGCTCCCGAGTCCATGGCTACACCTTC.